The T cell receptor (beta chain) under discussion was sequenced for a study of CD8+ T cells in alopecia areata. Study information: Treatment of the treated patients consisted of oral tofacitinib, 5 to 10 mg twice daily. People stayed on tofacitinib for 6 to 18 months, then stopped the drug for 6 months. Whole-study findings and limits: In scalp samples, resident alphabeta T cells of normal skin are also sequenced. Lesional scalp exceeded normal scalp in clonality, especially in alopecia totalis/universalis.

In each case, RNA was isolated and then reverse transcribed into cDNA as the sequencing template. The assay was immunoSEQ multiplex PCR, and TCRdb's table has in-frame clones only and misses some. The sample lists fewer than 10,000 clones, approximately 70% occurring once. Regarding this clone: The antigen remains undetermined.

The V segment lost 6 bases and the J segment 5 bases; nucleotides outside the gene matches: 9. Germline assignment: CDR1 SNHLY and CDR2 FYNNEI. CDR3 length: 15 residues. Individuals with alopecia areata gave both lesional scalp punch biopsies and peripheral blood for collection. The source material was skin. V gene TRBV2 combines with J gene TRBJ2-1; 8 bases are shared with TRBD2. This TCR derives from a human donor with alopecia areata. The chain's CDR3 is CASSGPGTRDNEQFF. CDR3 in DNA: TGTGCCAGCAGCGGTCCCGGGACTAGGGACAATGAGCAGTTCTTC.